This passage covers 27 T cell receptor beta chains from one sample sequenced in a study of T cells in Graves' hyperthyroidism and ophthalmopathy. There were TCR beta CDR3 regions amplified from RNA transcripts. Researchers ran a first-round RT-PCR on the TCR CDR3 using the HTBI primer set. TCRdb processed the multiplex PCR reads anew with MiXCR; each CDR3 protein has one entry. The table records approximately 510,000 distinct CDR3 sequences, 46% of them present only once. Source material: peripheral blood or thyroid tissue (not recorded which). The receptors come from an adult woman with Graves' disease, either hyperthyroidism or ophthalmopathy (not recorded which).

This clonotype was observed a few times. CDR3: CAWSVYQETQYF. CDR3 nucleotide sequence: TGTGCCTGGAGTGTCTACCAAGAGACCCAGTACTTC. The V call is TRBV30, the J call TRBJ2-5, with no clear D. Trimming stripped 0 bases from V and 0 bases from J, with 2 bases between. CDR1 is GTSNPN, CDR2 SVGIG, per germline (reference sequence). This CDR3 spans 12 amino acids.

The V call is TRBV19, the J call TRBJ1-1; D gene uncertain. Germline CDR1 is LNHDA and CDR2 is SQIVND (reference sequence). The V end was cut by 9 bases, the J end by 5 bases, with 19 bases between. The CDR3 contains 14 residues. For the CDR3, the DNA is TGTGCCAGCAGCTCTGCGTCCTGGGGAACTGAAGCTTTCTTT. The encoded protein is CASSSASWGTEAFF. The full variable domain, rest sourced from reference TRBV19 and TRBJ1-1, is DGGITQSPKYLFRKEGQNVTLSCEQNLNHDAMYWYRQDPGQGLRLIYYSQIVNDFQKGDIAEGYSVSREKKESFPLTVTSAQKNPTAFYLCASSSASWGTEAFFGQGTRLTVV.

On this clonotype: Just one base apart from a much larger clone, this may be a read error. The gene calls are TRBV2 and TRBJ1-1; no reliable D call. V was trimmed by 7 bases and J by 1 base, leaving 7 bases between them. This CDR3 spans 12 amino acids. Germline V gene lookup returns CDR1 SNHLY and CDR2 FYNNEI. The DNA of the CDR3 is TGTGCCAGCAAGGCCGCGAACACTGAAGCTTTCTTT. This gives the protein CASKAANTEAFF.

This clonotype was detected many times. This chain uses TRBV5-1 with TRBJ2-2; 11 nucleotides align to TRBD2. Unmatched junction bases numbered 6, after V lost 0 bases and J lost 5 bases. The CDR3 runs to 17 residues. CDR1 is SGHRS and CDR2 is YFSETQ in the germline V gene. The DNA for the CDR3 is TGCGCCAGCAGCTTGGAGCCTAGCGGGAGGCTAACCGGGGAGCTGTTTTTT. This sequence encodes CASSLEPSGRLTGELFF.

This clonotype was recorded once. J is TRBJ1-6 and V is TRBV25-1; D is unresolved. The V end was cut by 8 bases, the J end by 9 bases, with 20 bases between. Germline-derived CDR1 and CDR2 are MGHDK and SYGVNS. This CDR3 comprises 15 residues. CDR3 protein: CASHPPGSGSSPLHF. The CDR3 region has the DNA TGTGCCAGCCATCCCCCGGGGAGCGGTAGTTCACCCCTCCACTTT.

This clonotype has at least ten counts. CDR3 in DNA: TGTGCCAGCAGCTGGACAGGGAAAGGCTACACCTTC. This sequence encodes CASSWTGKGYTF. The V call is TRBV7-9, the J call TRBJ1-2, with 8 bases matching TRBD1. This CDR3 contains 12 residues. J was trimmed by 8 bases and V by 4 bases; bases with no gene match: 3. CDR1 is SEHNR, CDR2 FQNEAQ, per germline (reference sequence).

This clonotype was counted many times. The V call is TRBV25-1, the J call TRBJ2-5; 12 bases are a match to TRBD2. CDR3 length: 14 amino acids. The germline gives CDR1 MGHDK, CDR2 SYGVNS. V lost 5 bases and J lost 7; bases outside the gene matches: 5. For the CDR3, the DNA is TGTGCCAGCAGTCAGGGACTAGCGGGTGGGACCCAGTACTTC. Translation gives CASSQGLAGGTQYF.

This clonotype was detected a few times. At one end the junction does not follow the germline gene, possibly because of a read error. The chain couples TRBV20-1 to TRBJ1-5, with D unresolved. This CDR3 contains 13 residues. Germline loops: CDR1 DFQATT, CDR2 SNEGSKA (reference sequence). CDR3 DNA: TGCGGTGCTACACTGGAAAGCAATCAGCCCCAGCATTTT. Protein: CGATLESNQPQHF.

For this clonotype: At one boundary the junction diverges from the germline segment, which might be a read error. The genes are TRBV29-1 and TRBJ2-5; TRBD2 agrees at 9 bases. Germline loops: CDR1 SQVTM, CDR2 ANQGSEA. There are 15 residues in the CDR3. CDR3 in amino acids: CSVGTSGQYQEAQYF. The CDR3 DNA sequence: TGCAGCGTTGGTACTAGCGGGCAGTACCAAGAGGCCCAGTACTTC.

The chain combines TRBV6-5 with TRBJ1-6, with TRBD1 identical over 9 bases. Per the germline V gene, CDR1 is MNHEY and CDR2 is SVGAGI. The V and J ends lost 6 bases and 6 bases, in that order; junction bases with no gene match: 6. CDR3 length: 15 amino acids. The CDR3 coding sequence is TGTGCCAGCAGCGTGGGACAGGGCCCTAATTCACCCCTCCACTTT. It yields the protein CASSVGQGPNSPLHF.

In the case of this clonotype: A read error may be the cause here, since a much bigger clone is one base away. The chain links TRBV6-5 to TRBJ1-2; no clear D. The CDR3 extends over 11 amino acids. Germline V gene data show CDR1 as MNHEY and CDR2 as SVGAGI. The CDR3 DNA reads TGTGTCGTGGGAGAACCCGATGGCTACACCTTC. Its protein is CVVGEPDGYTF.

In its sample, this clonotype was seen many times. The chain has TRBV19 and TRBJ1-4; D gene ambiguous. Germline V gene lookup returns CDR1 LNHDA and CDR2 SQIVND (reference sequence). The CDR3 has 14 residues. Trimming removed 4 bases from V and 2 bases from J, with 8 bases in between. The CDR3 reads CASSKLQTNEKLFF. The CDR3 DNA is TGTGCCAGTAGTAAGCTTCAGACTAATGAAAAACTGTTTTTT.

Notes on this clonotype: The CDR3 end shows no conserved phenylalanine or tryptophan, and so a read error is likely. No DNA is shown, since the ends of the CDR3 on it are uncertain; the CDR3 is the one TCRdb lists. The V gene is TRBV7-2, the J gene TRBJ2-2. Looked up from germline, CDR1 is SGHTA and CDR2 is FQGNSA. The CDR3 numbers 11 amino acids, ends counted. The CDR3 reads CASSNGGGLSI.

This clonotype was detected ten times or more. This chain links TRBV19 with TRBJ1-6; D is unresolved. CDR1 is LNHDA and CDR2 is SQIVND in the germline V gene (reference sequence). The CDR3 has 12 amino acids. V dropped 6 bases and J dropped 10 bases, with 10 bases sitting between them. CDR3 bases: TGTGCCAGTAGAATGGCTGGGTCACCCCTCCACTTT. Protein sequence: CASRMAGSPLHF.

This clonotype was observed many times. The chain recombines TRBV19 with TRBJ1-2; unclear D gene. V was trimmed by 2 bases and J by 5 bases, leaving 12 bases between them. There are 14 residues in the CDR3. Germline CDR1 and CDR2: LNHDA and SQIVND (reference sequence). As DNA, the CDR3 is TGTGCCAGTAGTATACATCCAGGATCGTATGGCTACACCTTC. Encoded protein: CASSIHPGSYGYTF.

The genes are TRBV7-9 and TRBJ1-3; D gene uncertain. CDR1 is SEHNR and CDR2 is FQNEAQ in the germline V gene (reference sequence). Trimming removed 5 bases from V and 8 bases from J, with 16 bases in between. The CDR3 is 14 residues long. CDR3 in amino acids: CASSRRGDVDTIYF. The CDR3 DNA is TGTGCCAGCAGCCGCCGAGGTGACGTAGACACCATATATTTT.

The CDR3 protein is CASSLGTLGNQPQHF. The CDR3 DNA follows: TGTGCCAGCAGCTTAGGGACCCTAGGCAATCAGCCCCAGCATTTT. This chain joins TRBV7-2 and TRBJ1-5, with D unclear. The CDR3 contains 15 residues. The germline V and J ends were trimmed by 1 base and 2 bases, with 9 bases remaining between them. Germline values: CDR1 SGHTA, CDR2 FQGNSA.

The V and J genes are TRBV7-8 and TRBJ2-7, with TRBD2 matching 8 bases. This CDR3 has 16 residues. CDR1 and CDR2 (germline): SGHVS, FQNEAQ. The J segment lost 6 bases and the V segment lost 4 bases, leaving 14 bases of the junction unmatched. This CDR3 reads CASSYAGTRSWVEQYF. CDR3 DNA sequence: TGTGCCAGCAGCTATGCCGGGACTAGGTCTTGGGTCGAGCAGTACTTC.

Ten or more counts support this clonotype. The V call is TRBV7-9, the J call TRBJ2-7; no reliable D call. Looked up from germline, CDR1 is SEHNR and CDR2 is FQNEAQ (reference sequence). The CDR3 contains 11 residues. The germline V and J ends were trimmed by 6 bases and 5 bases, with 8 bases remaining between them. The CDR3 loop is CASSSYHEQYF. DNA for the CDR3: TGTGCCAGCAGTTCCTATCACGAGCAGTACTTC.

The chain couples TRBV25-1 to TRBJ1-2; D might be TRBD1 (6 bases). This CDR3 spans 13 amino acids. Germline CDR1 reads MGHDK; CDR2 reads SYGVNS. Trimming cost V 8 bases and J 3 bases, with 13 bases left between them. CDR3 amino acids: CASSADSYYGYTF. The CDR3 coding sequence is TGTGCCAGCTCCGCGGACAGCTACTATGGCTACACCTTC.

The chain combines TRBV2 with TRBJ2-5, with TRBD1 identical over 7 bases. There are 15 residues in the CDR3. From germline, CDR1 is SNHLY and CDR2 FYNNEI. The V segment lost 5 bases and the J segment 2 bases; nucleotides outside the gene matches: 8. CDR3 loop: CASSLFARGQETQYF. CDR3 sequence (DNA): TGTGCCAGCAGTCTTTTCGCCAGGGGGCAAGAGACCCAGTACTTC. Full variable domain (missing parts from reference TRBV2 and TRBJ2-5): EPEVTQTPSHQVTQMGQEVILRCVPISNHLYFYWYRQILGQKVEFLVSFYNNEISEKSEIFDDQFSVERPDGSNFTLKIRSTKLEDSAMYFCASSLFARGQETQYFGPGTRLLVL.

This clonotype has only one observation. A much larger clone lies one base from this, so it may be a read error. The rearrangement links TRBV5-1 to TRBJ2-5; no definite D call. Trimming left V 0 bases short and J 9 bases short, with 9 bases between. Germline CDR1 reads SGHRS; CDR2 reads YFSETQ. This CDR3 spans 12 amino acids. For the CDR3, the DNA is TGCGCCAGCAGCTTGGGCGTTGAGGCCCAGTACTTC. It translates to CASSLGVEAQYF.

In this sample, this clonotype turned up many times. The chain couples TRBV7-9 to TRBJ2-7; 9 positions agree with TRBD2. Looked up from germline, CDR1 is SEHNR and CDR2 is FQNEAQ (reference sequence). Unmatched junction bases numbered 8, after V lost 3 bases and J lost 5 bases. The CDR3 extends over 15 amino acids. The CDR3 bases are TGTGCCAGCAGCTTTCGTAGCGGGAGAGAGAACGAGCAGTACTTC. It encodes CASSFRSGRENEQYF. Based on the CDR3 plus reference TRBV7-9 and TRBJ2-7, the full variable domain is DTGVSQNPRHKITKRGQNVTFRCDPISEHNRLYWYRQTLGQGPEFLTYFQNEAQLEKSRLLSDRFSAERPKGSFSTLEIQRTEQGDSAMYLCASSFRSGRENEQYFGPGTRLTVT.

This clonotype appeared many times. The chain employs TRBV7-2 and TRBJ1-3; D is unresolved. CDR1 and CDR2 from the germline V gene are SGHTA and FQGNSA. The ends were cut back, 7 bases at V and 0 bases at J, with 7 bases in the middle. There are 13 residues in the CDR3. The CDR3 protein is CASTRASGNTIYF. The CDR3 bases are TGTGCCAGCACCCGGGCCTCTGGAAACACCATATATTTT.

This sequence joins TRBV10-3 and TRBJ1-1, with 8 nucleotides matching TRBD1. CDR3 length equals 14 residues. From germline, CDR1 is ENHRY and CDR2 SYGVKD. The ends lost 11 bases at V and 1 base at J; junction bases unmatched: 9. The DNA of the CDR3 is TGTGCCTCGTCCGACAGGGGTACGAACACTGAAGCTTTCTTT. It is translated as CASSDRGTNTEAFF.

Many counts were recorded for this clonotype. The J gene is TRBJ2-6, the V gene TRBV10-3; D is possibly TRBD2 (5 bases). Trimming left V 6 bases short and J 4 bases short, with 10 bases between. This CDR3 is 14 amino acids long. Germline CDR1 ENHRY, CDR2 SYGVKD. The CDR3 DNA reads TGTGCCATCAGATCCCCGGGGGGGGCCAACGTCCTGACTTTC. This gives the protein CAIRSPGGANVLTF.

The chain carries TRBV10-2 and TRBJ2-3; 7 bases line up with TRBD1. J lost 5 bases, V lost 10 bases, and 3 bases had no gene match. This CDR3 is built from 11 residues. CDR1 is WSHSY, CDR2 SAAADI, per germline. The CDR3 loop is CATRQGDTQYF. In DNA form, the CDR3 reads TGCGCCACCCGACAGGGAGATACGCAGTATTTT.